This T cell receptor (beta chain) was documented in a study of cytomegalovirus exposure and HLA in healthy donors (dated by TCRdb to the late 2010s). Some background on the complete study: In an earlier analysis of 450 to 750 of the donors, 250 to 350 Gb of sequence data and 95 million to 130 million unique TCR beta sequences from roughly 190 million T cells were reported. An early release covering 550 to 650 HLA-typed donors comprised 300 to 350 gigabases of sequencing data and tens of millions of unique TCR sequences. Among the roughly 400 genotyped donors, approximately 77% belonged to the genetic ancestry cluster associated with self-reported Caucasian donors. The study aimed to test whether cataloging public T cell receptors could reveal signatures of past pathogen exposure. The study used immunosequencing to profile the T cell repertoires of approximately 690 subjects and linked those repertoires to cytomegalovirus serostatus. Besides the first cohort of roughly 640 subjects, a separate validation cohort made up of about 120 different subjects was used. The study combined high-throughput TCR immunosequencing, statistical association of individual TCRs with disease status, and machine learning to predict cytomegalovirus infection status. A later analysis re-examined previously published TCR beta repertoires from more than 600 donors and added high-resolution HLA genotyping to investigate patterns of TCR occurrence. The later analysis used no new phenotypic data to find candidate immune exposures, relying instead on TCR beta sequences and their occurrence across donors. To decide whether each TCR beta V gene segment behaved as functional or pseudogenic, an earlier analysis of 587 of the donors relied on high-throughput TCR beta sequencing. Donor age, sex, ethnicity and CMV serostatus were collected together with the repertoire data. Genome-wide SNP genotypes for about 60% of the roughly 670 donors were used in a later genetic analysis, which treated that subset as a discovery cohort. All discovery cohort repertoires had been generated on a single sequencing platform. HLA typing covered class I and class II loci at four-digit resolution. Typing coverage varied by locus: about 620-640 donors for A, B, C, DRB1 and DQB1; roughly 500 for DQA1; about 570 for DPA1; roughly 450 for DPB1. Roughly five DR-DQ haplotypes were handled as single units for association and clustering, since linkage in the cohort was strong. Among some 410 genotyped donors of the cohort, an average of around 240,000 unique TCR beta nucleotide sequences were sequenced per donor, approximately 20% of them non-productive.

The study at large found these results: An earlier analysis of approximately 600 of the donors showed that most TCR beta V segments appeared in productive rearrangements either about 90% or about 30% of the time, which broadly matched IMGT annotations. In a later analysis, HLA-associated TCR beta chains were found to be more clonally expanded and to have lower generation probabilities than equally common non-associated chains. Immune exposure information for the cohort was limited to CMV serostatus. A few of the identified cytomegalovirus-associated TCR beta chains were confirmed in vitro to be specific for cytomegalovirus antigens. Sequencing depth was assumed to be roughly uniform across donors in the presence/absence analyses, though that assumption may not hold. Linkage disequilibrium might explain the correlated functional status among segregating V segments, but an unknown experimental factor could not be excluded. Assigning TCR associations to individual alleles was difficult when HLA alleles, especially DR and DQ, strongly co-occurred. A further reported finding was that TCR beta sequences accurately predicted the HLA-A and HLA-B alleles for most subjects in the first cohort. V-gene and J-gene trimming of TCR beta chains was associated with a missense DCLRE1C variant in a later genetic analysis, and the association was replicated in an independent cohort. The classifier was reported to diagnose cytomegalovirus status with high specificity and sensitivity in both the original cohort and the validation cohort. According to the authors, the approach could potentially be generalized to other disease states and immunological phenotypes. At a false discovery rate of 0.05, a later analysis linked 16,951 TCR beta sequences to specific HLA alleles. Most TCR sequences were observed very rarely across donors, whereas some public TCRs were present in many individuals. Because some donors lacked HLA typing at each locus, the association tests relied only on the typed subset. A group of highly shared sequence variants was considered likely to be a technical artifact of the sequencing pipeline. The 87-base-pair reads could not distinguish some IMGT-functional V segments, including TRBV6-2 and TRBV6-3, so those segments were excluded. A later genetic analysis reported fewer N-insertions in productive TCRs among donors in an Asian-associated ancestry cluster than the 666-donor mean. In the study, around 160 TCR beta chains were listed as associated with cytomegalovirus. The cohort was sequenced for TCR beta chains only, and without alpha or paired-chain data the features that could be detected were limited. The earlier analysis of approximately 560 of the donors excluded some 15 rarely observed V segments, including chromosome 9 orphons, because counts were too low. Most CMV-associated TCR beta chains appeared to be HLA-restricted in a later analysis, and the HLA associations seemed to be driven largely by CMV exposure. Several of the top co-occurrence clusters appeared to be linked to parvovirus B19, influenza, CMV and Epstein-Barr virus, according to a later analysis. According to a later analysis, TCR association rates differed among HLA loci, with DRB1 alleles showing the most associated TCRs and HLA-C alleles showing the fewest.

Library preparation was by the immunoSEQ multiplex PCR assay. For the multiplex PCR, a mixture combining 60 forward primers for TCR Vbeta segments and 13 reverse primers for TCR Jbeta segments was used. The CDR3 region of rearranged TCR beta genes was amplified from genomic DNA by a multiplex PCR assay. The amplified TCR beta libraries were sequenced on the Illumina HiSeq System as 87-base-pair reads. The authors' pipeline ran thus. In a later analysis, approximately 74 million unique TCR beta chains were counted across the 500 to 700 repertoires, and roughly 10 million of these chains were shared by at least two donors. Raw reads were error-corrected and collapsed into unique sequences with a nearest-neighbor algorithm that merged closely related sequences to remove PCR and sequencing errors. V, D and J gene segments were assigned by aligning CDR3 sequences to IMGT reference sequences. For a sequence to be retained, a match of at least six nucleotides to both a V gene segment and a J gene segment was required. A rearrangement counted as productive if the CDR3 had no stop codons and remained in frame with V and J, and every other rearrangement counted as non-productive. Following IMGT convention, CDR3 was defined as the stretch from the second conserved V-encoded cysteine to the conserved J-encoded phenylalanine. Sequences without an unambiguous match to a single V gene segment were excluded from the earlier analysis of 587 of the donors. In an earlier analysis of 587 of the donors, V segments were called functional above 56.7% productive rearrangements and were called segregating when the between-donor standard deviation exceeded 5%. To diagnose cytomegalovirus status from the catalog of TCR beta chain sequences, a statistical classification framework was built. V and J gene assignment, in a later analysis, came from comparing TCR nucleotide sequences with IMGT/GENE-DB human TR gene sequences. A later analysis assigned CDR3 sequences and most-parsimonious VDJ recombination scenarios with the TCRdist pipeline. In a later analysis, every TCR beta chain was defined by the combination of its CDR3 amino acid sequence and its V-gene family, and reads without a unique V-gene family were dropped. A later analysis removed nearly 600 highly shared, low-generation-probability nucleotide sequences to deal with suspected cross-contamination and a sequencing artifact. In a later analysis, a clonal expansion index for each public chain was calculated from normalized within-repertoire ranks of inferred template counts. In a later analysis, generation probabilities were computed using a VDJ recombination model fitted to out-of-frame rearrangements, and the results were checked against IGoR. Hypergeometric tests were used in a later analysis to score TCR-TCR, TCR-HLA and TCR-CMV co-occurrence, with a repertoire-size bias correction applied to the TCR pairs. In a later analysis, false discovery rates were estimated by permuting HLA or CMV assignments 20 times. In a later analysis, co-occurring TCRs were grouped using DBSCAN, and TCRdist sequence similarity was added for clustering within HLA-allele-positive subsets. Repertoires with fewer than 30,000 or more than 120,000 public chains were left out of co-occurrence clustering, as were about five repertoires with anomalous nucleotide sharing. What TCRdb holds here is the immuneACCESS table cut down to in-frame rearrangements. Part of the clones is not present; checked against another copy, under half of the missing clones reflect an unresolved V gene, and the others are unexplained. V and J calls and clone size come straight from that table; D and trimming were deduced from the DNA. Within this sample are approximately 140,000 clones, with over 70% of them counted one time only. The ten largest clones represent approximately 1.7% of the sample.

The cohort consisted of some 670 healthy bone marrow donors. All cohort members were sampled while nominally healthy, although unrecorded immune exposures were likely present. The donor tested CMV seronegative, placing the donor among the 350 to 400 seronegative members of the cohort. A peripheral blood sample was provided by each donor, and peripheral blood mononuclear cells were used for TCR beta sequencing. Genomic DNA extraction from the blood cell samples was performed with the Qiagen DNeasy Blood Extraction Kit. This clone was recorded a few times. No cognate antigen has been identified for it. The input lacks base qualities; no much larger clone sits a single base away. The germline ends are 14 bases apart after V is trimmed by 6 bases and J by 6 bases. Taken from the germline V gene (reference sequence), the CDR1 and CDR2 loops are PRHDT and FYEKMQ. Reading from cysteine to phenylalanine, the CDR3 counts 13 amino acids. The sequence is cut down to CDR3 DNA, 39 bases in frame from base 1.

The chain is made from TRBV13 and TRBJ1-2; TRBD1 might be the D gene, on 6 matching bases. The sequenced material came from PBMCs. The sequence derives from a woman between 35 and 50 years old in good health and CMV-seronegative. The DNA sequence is TGTGCCAGCAGTTTCTCAGGGGCGGATGGCTACACCTTC. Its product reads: CASSFSGADGYTF.